This T cell receptor (beta chain) came from a study of cytomegalovirus exposure and HLA in healthy donors (dated 2017 in TCRdb). Study-level background: According to a later analysis, one platform produced both the roughly 110 validation repertoires and the roughly 650 repertoires of the first cohort. The study was designed to test whether signatures of past pathogen exposure could be identified by cataloging public T cell receptors. In addition to the first cohort of around 670 subjects, a separate validation cohort of some 120 different subjects was used. To predict cytomegalovirus infection status, the study combined high-throughput TCR immunosequencing, statistical association of individual TCRs with disease status, and machine learning.

The donors belonged to the validation cohort of around 120 subjects, which was separate from the 666-subject first cohort. Remarks on this clone: What this receptor recognizes is not known. Within one base of it there is no much larger clone, and no base qualities were kept.

Counted from cysteine to phenylalanine, this CDR3 has 14 amino acids. Here the CDR3 DNA is all that survives: 42 bases in frame from base 1. Relative to germline, V is missing 5 bases and J is missing 9 bases, with 10 bases of the junction outside any gene match. According to the germline V gene (reference sequence), CDR1 reads MNHEY and CDR2 reads SMNVEV. General study outcomes and caveats: It was suggested by the authors that the approach could potentially be generalized to other disease states and immunological phenotypes. In both the original and validation cohorts, the classifier was reported to diagnose cytomegalovirus status with high specificity and sensitivity. Most TCR sequences were seen in very few donors, while some public TCRs were found in many individuals. Of the cluster scores, 85% to 95% were above 0 in a later analysis, which found that TCRs clustered in the first cohort also tended to co-occur in the approximately 130 validation repertoires. A later analysis lacked HLA typing for the validation cohort, so it scored co-occurrence in that cohort across all 110 or so repertoires. A total of roughly 160 TCR beta chains were listed by the study as associated with cytomegalovirus. A few of the identified cytomegalovirus-associated TCR beta chains were confirmed in vitro to be specific for cytomegalovirus antigens.

Preparation of the library involved the immunoSEQ multiplex PCR assay. The paper's processing steps were these. A statistical classification framework was built to diagnose cytomegalovirus status from the catalog of TCR beta chain sequences. TCRdb limited this immuneACCESS table to in-frame rearrangements with V and J called. A share of clones is missing; checked studies link under half to unresolved V genes, and the rest is unexplained. The V and J calls and the clone size are those of that table, but D and trimming were determined from the DNA. The sample includes over 120,000 clones, with 85% to 95% observed a single time. The top ten constitute over 1.5% of the sample.

This receptor was taken from a man aged 18 to 35 in good health and CMV-seropositive. Recombination linked TRBV27 to TRBJ1-2; 9 bases in the junction line up with TRBD1. The sample consisted of PBMCs. The DNA reads as follows: TGTGCCAGCAGTCCCCGCACAGGGGGCGACAGCTACACCTTC. Translation gives CASSPRTGGDSYTF.